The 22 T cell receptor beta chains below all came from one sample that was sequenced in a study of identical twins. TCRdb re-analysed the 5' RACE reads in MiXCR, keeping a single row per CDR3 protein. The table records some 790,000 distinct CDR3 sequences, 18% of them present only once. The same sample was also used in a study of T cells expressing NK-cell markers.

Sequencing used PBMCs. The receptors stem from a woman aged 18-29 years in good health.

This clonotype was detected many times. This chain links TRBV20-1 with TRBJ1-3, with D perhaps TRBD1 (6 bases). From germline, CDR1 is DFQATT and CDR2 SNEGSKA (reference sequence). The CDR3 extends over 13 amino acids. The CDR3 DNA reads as TGCGGTGGGACACAAAACTCTGGAAACACCATATATTTT. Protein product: CGGTQNSGNTIYF.

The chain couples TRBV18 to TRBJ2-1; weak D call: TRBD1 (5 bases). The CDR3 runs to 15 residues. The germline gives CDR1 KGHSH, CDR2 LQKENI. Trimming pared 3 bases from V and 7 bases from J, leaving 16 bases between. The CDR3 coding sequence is TGTGCCAGCTCACCTTGGGCCTTAGGGGTGAATGAGCAGTTCTTC. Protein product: CASSPWALGVNEQFF.

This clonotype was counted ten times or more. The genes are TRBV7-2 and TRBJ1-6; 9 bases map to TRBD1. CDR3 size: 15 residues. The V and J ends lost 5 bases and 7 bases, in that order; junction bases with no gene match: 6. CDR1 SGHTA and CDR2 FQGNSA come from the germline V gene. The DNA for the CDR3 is TGTGCCAGCAGCCAGACCGGGACAGGGAATTCACCCCTCCACTTT. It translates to CASSQTGTGNSPLHF.

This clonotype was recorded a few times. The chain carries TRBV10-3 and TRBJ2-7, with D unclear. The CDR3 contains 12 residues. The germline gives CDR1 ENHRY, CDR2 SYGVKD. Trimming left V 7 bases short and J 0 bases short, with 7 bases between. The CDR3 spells CAIKASSYEQYF. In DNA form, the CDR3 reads TGTGCCATCAAAGCGAGCTCCTACGAGCAGTACTTC.

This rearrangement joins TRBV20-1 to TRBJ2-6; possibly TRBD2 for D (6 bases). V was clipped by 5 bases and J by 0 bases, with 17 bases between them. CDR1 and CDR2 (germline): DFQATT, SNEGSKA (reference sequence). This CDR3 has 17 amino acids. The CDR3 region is CSARDSSPSSGANVLTF. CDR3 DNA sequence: TGCAGTGCTCGGGACTCCTCCCCAAGCTCTGGGGCCAACGTCCTGACTTTC.

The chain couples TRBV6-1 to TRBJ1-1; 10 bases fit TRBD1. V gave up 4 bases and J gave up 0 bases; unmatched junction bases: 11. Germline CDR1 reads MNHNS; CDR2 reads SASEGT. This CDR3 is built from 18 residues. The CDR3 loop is CASSASRQGATLNTEAFF. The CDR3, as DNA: TGTGCCAGCAGTGCATCGCGACAGGGGGCCACTTTGAACACTGAAGCTTTCTTT.

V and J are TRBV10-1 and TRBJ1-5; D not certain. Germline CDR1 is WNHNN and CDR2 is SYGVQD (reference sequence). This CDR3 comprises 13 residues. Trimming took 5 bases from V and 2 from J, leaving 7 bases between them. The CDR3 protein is CASSSERNQPQHF. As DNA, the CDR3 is TGCGCCAGCAGTTCAGAACGCAATCAGCCCCAGCATTTT.

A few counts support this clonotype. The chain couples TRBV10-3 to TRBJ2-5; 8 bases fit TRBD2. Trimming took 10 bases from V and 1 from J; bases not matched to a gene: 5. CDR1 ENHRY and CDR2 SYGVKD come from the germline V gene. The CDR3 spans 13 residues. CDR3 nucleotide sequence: TGTGCCACCCTAGCGGGTTCCCAAGAGACCCAGTACTTC. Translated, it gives CATLAGSQETQYF.

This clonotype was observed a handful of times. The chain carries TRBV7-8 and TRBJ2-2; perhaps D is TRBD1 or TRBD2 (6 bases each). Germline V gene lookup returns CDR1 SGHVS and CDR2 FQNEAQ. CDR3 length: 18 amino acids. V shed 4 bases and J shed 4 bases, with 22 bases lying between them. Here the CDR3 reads CASSYAGAGKLVTGELFF. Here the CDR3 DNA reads TGTGCCAGCAGCTACGCAGGGGCGGGAAAATTAGTCACCGGGGAGCTGTTTTTT.

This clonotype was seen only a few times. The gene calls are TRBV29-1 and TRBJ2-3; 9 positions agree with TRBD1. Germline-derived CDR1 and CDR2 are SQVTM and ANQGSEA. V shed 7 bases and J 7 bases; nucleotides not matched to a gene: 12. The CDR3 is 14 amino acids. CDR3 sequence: CSAKATGGAYTQYF. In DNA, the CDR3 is TGCAGCGCAAAGGCCACAGGGGGCGCTTATACGCAGTATTTT.

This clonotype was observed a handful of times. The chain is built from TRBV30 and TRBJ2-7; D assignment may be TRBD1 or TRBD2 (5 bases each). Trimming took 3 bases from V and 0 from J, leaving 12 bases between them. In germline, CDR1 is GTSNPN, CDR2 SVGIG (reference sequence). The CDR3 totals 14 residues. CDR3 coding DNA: TGTGCCTGGAGGGGGACCTTGAGCTCCTACGAGCAGTACTTC. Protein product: CAWRGTLSSYEQYF.

The CDR3 loop reads CASSLGTGGSYNSPLHF. Here the CDR3 DNA reads TGTGCCAGCAGCTTAGGGACAGGGGGCTCCTATAATTCACCCCTCCACTTT. The rearrangement uses TRBV7-9 and TRBJ1-6; 10 bases line up with TRBD1. The length of the CDR3 is 17 residues. V lost 1 base and J lost 0; bases outside the gene matches: 0. CDR1 and CDR2 (germline): SEHNR, FQNEAQ (reference sequence).

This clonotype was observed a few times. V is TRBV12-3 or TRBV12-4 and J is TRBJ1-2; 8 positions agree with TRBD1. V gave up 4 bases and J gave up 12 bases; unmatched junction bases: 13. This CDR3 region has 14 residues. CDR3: CASSSMHGQGEDTF. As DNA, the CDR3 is TGTGCCAGCAGTTCTATGCACGGACAGGGTGAGGACACCTTC.

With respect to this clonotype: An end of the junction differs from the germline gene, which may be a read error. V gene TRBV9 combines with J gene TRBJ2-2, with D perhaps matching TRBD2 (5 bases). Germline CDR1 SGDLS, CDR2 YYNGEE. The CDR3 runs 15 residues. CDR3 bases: TGTGCCAGCAGCGTAGGTGGCCGGAGCACCGGGAAGCTGTTTTTT. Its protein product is CASSVGGRSTGKLFF.

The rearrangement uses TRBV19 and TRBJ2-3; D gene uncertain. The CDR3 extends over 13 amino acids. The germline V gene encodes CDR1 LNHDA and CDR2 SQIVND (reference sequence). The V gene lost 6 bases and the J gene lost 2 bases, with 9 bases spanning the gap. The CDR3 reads CASRLAATDTQYF. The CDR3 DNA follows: TGTGCCAGTAGGTTGGCGGCCACAGATACGCAGTATTTT.

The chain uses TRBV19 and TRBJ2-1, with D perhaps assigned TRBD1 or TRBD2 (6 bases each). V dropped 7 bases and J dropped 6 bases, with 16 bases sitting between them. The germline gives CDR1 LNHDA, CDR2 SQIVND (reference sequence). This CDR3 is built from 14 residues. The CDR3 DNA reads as TGTGCCAGTAATACAGGAGGGGGGCTCAATGAGCAGTTCTTC. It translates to CASNTGGGLNEQFF.

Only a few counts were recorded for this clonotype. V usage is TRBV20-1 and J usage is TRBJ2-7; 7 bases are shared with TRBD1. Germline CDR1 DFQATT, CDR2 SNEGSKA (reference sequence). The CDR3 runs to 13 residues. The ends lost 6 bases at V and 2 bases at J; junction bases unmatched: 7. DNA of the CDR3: TGCAGTGCGCCATACAGGGGCACCTACGAGCAGTACTTC. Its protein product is CSAPYRGTYEQYF.

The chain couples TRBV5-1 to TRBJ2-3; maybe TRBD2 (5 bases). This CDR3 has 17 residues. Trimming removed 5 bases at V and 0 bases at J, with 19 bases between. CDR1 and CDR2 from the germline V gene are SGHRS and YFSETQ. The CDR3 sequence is CASSLSGRRTSTDTQYF. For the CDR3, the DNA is TGCGCCAGCAGTCTGAGTGGCAGGCGGACTAGCACAGATACGCAGTATTTT.

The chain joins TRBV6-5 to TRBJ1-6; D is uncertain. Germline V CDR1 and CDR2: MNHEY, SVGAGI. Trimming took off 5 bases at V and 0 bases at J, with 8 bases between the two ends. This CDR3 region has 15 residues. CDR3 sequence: CASSDWSSYNSPLHF. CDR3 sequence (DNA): TGTGCCAGCAGTGACTGGAGCTCCTATAATTCACCCCTCCACTTT.

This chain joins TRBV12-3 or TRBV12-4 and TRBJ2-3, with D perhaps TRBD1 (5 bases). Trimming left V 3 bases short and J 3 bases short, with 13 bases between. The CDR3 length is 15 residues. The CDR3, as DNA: TGTGCCAGCAGTTTCGTGGGGAAGGGGACAGATACGCAGTATTTT. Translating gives CASSFVGKGTDTQYF.

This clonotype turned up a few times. The CDR3 sequence is CAITPDPRETQYF. CDR3 nucleotides: TGTGCCATCACTCCGGACCCGCGGGAGACCCAGTACTTC. J is TRBJ2-5 and V is TRBV10-3; no clear D. Germline-derived CDR1 and CDR2 are ENHRY and SYGVKD. This CDR3 has 13 residues. With 7 bases removed from V and 5 bases from J, the gap between germline ends came to 14 bases.

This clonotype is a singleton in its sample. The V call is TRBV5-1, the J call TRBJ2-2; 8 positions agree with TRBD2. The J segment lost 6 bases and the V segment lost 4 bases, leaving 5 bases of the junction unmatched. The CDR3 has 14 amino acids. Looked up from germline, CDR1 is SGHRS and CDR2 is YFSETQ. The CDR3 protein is CASSAGGAAGELFF. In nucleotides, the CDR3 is TGCGCCAGCAGCGCCGGGGGGGCCGCCGGGGAGCTGTTTTTT.